The rows below give T cell receptor beta chains drawn from one sample of a study of cytomegalovirus exposure and HLA in healthy donors. Here immunoSEQ multiplex PCR was the method, and the copy in TCRdb shows in-frame clones only, minus some. The data show 200,000 to 250,000 clones, 70% to 85% seen once. The specimen sequenced was PBMCs. All receptors come from a woman aged 40 to 50 in good health and CMV-seronegative. The CDR3 runs from the conserved cysteine through the conserved F or W. The D gene is left open where the match is weak. Expanded clones get a size class; other rows say once, few or many, or leave the size out.

TRBJ1-1	TRBV5-1	-	-	TGCGCCAGCAGGGTGGCGAACACTGAAGCTTTCTTT	CASRVANTEAFF
TRBJ1-5	TRBV7-8	-	TRBD1	TGTGCCAGCAGTCCGGGACAGGGCGGCCAGCCCCAGCATTTT	CASSPGQGGQPQHF
TRBJ2-7	TRBV21-1	-	-	TGTGCCAGCAGCAAATTCGAAGTTGTAGCGAGACTTTTGTACGAGCAGTACTTC	CASSKFEVVARLLYEQYF
TRBJ2-1	TRBV2	-	TRBD2	TGTGCCAGCAGAGACCTCGGTCTAGCGGGGGGGCTGGGGCAGTTCTTC	CASRDLGLAGGLGQFF
TRBJ1-6	TRBV9	-	TRBD1	TGTGCCAGCAGCGCCCCGGGACAGGATAATTCACCCCTCCACTTT	CASSAPGQDNSPLHF
TRBJ2-2	TRBV30	-	TRBD2	TGTGCCTGGAGCGCGGGTCTTGCGGGAGCCGGGGAGCTGTTTTTT	CAWSAGLAGAGELFF
TRBJ1-6	TRBV25-1	-	-	TGTGCCAGCAGTGCGCAGGGCCCTAAATCACCCCTCCACTTT	CASSAQGPKSPLHF
TRBJ1-2	TRBV28	-	-	TGTGCCAGCAGTTTATTCGGGTTAGGTGGCTACACCTTC	CASSLFGLGGYTF
TRBJ2-3	TRBV7-2	few	TRBD2	TGTGCCAGCAGCTTAGCGGGGGCAGGGCGGGGGGGCACAGATACGCAGTATTTT	CASSLAGAGRGGTDTQYF
TRBJ2-7	TRBV6-1	-	-	TGTGCCAGCAGTGAAGGTGGACAGAGCCACTACGAGCAGTACTTC	CASSEGGQSHYEQYF
TRBJ2-5	TRBV19	-	TRBD2	TGTGCCAGTAGTGATCGGGGGGGCAGGAAAGAGACCCAGTACTTC	CASSDRGGRKETQYF
TRBJ2-7	TRBV28	-	-	TGTGCCAGCAGGGGGATGGGAGACTCCTACGAGCAGTACTTC	CASRGMGDSYEQYF
TRBJ2-5	TRBV5-5	-	-	TGTGCCAGCAGCCCTACAGGGTTGGGGAGGACCCAGTACTTC	CASSPTGLGRTQYF
TRBJ2-2	TRBV6-1	-	TRBD2	TGTGCCAGCAGTGAGGTGCGGGGGGCGAACACCGGGGAGCTGTTTTTT	CASSEVRGANTGELFF
TRBJ2-1	TRBV27	-	TRBD1	TGTGCCAGCAGTTTGAGGGACAGGGGTGCCAATGAGCAGTTCTTC	CASSLRDRGANEQFF
TRBJ1-6	TRBV7-2	-	-	TGTGCCAGCAGCTTAGAGGGGCAGGTTCACTATAATTCACCCCTCCACTTT	CASSLEGQVHYNSPLHF
TRBJ1-1	TRBV27	-	-	TGTGCCAGCAGTTTATACGGGAACGCGAACACTGAAGCTTTCTTT	CASSLYGNANTEAFF
TRBJ2-7	TRBV14	-	TRBD2	TGTGCCAGCAGCCAAGAACCAGCGGGGCGAGAGCAGTACTTC	CASSQEPAGREQYF
TRBJ1-5	TRBV2	-	-	TGTGCCAGCAGTGAAGGGGGAGGTCAGCCCCAGCATTTT	CASSEGGGQPQHF
TRBJ2-7	TRBV9	-	-	TGTGCCAGCAGCGTATGGGCTATTGGGTGTTATCTCTACGAGCAGTACTTC	CASSVWAIGCYLYEQYF
TRBJ1-1	TRBV7-9	-	-	TGTGCCAGCAGCACGGGGGGGGCTAGCGCGGAAGCTTTCTTT	CASSTGGASAEAFF